Reported below is one T cell receptor (beta chain). No cognate antigen has been identified for it. Per-base quality was not reported, and no clone a single base away is much larger than it. Trimming takes 4 bases from V and 1 base from J, and the germline ends sit 10 bases apart. The germline V gene sets CDR1 to SGHTA and CDR2 to FQGTGA. Spanning cysteine to phenylalanine, the CDR3 consists of 14 amino acids. The DNA shown is the 42-base CDR3, in frame from base 1. This record comes from a study of OX40 agonist ivuxolimab in advanced cancers. For context, the study as a whole: Ivuxolimab was a fully human IgG2 agonistic monoclonal antibody targeting the costimulatory receptor OX40 (CD134). Intravenous ivuxolimab was administered to patients every 2 weeks at six dose levels: 0.01, 0.1, 0.3, 1.5, 3 and 10 mg/kg. Of the 50 to 55 patients in dose escalation, about 20 had hepatocellular carcinoma, some 15 had melanoma, 9 had renal cell carcinoma and 9 had head and neck cancer. The dose-escalation cohort was 82.7% male with a mean age of approximately 60 years, ranging from roughly 20 to 85. Patients were allowed to have had prior anti-PD-1, anti-PD-L1 or anti-CTLA-4 therapy, and approximately 40% of the dose-escalation patients had previously received checkpoint inhibitors. Three dose-escalation patients achieved partial responses, one with hepatocellular carcinoma and two with cutaneous melanoma. The point of sequencing TCRbeta in the periphery was to test whether ivuxolimab changed TCR sequence diversity and drove clonal T-cell expansion. The paper describes the monotherapy dose-escalation part (N of about 55 patients) of the phase I trial of ivuxolimab. The study at large found these results: After ivuxolimab, CD8+ T cells had more expanded clones than CD4+ T cells on average. Low levels of normalized T-cell clonal expansion were also shown by some nonresponding patients. Clonal expansion of both CD4+ and CD8+ blood T cells was observed from baseline to week 6 at doses 0.1 to 3.0 mg/kg. In the 0.1-3.0 mg/kg groups, partial responders had among the lowest normalized peripheral clonal expansion, particularly in CD8+ T cells. The antigen specificity of the clonally expanded peripheral T cells was not determined.

The trial excluded patients who had a history of autoimmune disease or were on systemic immunosuppression. Peripheral blood for TCR sequencing was drawn from every dose cohort at baseline, at cycle 4 day 1 and at cycle 7 day 1. Samples were obtained from an open-label, multicenter, first-in-human phase I dose-escalation trial of ivuxolimab. Adults with locally advanced or metastatic melanoma, renal cell carcinoma, hepatocellular carcinoma or head and neck squamous cell carcinoma were enrolled in the trial. Before TCR sequencing, CD4+ T cells and CD8+ T cells from peripheral blood were sorted into separate populations. For sequencing of the TCRbeta CDR3 region, genomic DNA was extracted from the sorted cells. TCRbeta CDR3 regions were sequenced using the immunoSEQ Assay. The source is immuneACCESS, and TCRdb retained only in-frame sequences with V and J called. Part of the clones is not carried over; for the studies checked, unresolved V genes explain less than half of this, and the remainder is unexplained. In all, the sample holds under 50,000 clones, and about nine tenths of those were seen once. Approximately 52% of the sample comes from the top ten.

Recombination joined TRBV7-3 with TRBJ1-2; no D gene can be assigned with confidence. This specimen was CD4+ or CD8+ T cells sorted from blood, taken in a trial of the OX40 agonist ivuxolimab. The clonotype comes from an adult with an advanced solid tumor such as melanoma, head and neck, liver or kidney cancer. The CDR3 protein sequence reads: CASSSLTGNYGYTF. The DNA reads as follows: TGTGCCAGCAGCTCTTTGACGGGTAACTATGGCTACACCTTC.